This T cell receptor (beta chain) was sequenced for a study of blood T cell repertoires in COVID-19 (dated by TCRdb to 2019 to 2021). Background on the whole study: Collaborator samples came from the United States, Italy and Spain and covered acute and convalescent phases of COVID-19. The material from the prospective study consisted of cDNA or gDNA derived from T cells, B-cell-depleted T cells, or PBMCs. The dataset comprised deeply sampled blood TCRbeta repertoires from subjects exposed to, actively infected with, or recovered from COVID-19. The repertoires were made available in a free public database intended to serve as a resource for research on the immune response to SARS-CoV-2. Samples were obtained from the ongoing ImmuneRACE study (first 160 participants) and from 1,254 subjects provided by 6 global collaborators. Sample metadata almost always included a de-identified subject ID, COVID-19 status, age in years and sex. Where HLA class I and class II types were available, the types were taken from metadata supplied by the sample provider, not from assay-based typing. Broader findings and caveats from the paper: The amount of clinical and demographic metadata varied by source and participant and was provided uncurated.

The germline V gene yields MNHNS for CDR1 and SASEGT for CDR2. Trimming removed 0 bases from V and 3 bases from J; the gene matches leave 8 bases unexplained. Its CDR3 holds 16 amino acids, cysteine through phenylalanine. Of all the DNA, just the CDR3 is kept, 48 bases in frame from base 1. Enrolling through a virtual design, the prospective study's participants ranged in age from about 18 to 100 years and lived across 24 United States geographic areas. In the prospective study, participants were assigned to cohorts based on the clinical history participants reported in a screening survey and a study questionnaire. Recovered participants in ImmuneRACE Cohort 3 were defined by two consecutive negative NP/OP PCR tests, clearance by a healthcare professional, or resolution of symptoms. In the prospective study, whole blood, serum and a nasopharyngeal or oropharyngeal swab were collected from each participant by mobile phlebotomists. Additional blood draws and questionnaires over an approximately 2-month period could optionally be provided by prospective study participants. Prospective study blood samples were shipped either frozen or at room temperature before DNA extraction.

TCRbeta CDR3 regions were amplified from genomic DNA using the immunoSEQ Assay, a bias-controlled multiplex PCR. Regarding the original processing steps: Nucleated cell counts per sample were estimated from amplification of reference gene primers within the assay. Sequence reads were collapsed and filtered to measure the absolute abundance of every unique TCRbeta CDR3 rearrangement. For each sample, productive Simpson clonality was calculated as the square root of Simpson's diversity index over productive rearrangements. TCRdb limited this immuneACCESS table to in-frame rearrangements with V and J called. A share of clones is missing; checked studies link under half to unresolved V genes, and the rest is unexplained. D and trimming come from the DNA, and the V and J calls and clone size come from that table. In this sample the table shows 250,000 to 350,000 clones, roughly 90% of which occur a single time. The ten largest clones take up less than 3% of the sample.

This clone has only a few counts. The antigen it recognizes is unknown. The sample holds no much larger clone one base away, and base qualities are not on file. The chain couples TRBV6-1 to TRBJ2-7, with 7 middle bases fitting TRBD1. Sequences were obtained from PBMCs or T cells enriched from blood (not recorded which). The receptor was isolated from a woman in her forties or fifties who had recovered from COVID-19. For the CDR3, the sequence is CASSEAHETGIYEQYF. The bases are TGTGCCAGCAGTGAAGCGCATGAGACAGGGATCTACGAGCAGTACTTC.